This TCR beta chain emerged from a study of graft-versus-host responses after intestinal transplantation. Notes on the study in general: Peak levels of circulating GvH clones tracked with early post-transplant HvG declines. In patients with graft-donor T cell macrochimerism, allograft graft-versus-host to host-versus-graft clonal ratios were high.

The method was immunoSEQ multiplex PCR; TCRdb's version includes in-frame clones alone and lacks a portion of them. This sample carries over 100,000 clones, 93% of them seen once, and the ten largest clones take around 1.2%. With regard to this clone: What it binds is not known.

V gave up 5 bases and J gave up 6 bases, with 16 bases separating them. The CDR3 length is 14 residues. Germline loops: CDR1 LNHDA, CDR2 SQIVND (reference sequence). V usage is TRBV19 and J usage is TRBJ1-2; D possibly corresponds to TRBD1 (6 bases). The source material was unstimulated CD8+ T cells sorted from spleen or lymph node cells, sampled before transplant. The receptor comes from a human donor who was the organ donor for an intestinal transplant. CDR3 nucleotide sequence: TGTGCCAGTAGTTCCCAGATGGGGGCGGATGGCTACACCTTC. Translated: CASSSQMGADGYTF.